One and the same sample provided the 17 T cell receptor beta chains below, sequenced in a study of cytomegalovirus exposure and HLA in healthy donors. Here immunoSEQ multiplex PCR was the method, and the copy in TCRdb shows in-frame clones only, minus some. The sample consists of 110,000 or so clones, roughly 88% of them appearing once. Sequences were obtained from PBMCs. Every receptor here comes from a man younger than 30 in good health and CMV-seronegative.

This rearrangement joins TRBV15 to TRBJ2-1; 10 bases are a match to TRBD2. The CDR3 spans 15 residues. Germline V CDR1 and CDR2: LNHNV, YYDKDF (reference sequence). V shed 1 base, J shed 8 bases, and the junction held 5 bases outside the gene matches. Here the CDR3 reads CATSRVGTSVDEQFF. CDR3 in DNA: TGTGCCACCAGCAGAGTGGGGACTAGCGTCGATGAGCAGTTCTTC.

V usage is TRBV5-1 and J usage is TRBJ1-3, with TRBD1 identical over 8 bases. The CDR3 spans 15 residues. Germline-derived CDR1 and CDR2 are SGHRS and YFSETQ. The trim removed 3 bases at V and 1 base at J, leaving 3 bases unmatched. CDR3 nucleotides: TGCGCCAGCAGCTCCGGACAGGGTTCTGGAAACACCATATATTTT. Translating it yields CASSSGQGSGNTIYF. The variable domain in full, with the rest retrieved from reference TRBV5-1 and TRBJ1-3, is KAGVTQTPRYLIKTRGQQVTLSCSPISGHRSVSWYQQTPGQGLQFLFEYFSETQRNKGNFPGRFSGRQFSNSRSEMNVSTLELGDSALYLCASSSGQGSGNTIYFGEGSWLTVV.

This clone appeared once. V is TRBV7-6 and J is TRBJ2-1, with 8 bases identical to TRBD2. J was trimmed by 4 bases and V by 5 bases; bases with no gene match: 10. The CDR3 runs 16 residues. From germline, CDR1 is SGHVS and CDR2 FNYEAQ. CDR3 nucleotide sequence: TGTGCCAGCAGCCCTGACGCGGGAGGCGATTACAATGAGCAGTTCTTC. Translating it yields CASSPDAGGDYNEQFF. Complete variable domain (other parts from reference TRBV7-6 and TRBJ2-1): GAGVSQSPRYKVTKRGQDVALRCDPISGHVSLYWYRQALGQGPEFLTYFNYEAQQDKSGLPNDRFSAERPEGSISTLTIQRTEQRDSAMYRCASSPDAGGDYNEQFFGPGTRLTVL.

The chain recombines TRBV12-5 with TRBJ2-7; the match to TRBD1 covers 7 bases. Trimming took 3 bases from V and 4 from J; bases not matched to a gene: 12. The CDR3 loop spans 16 amino acids. CDR1 and CDR2 from the germline V gene are LGHNT and FRNRAP. The DNA of the CDR3 is TGTGCTAGTGGTTTCCCCCCGGACAGGATTATTTACGAGCAGTACTTC. Protein sequence: CASGFPPDRIIYEQYF.

V is TRBV6-6 and J is TRBJ1-1, with a possible D match to TRBD1 (6 bases). Germline V gene data show CDR1 as MNHNY and CDR2 as SVGAGI (reference sequence). This CDR3 contains 12 residues. Trimming cost V 5 bases and J 8 bases, with 12 bases left between them. CDR3 in amino acids: CASSIPGTEAFF. CDR3 nucleotide sequence: TGTGCCAGCAGTATCCCTGGGACAGAAGCTTTCTTT.

The rearrangement joins TRBV5-1 to TRBJ2-5; 7 bases are a match to TRBD1. Germline V gene sequence: CDR1 SGHRS, CDR2 YFSETQ. The V gene end was trimmed by 3 bases and the J gene end by 4 bases; junction bases not matched to a gene: 9. The CDR3 has 15 amino acids. CDR3 DNA: TGCGCCAGCAGCTGGACAGGCCTCGGGACAGAGACCCAGTACTTC. Amino acid sequence: CASSWTGLGTETQYF.

The V call is TRBV5-4, the J call TRBJ2-4; weak D call: TRBD2 (5 bases). V was clipped by 7 bases and J by 8 bases, with 19 bases between them. CDR3 length: 14 residues. The germline V gene has CDR1 SGHNT and CDR2 YYREEE (reference sequence). CDR3 in amino acids: CASRQGLKEDIQYF. The CDR3 coding sequence is TGTGCCAGCCGACAAGGCCTCAAGGAGGACATTCAGTACTTC.

The chain links TRBV5-4 to TRBJ2-3, with D hard to call. The CDR3 has 13 amino acids. Trimming cost V 0 bases and J 4 bases, with 6 bases left between them. Germline V gene data show CDR1 as SGHNT and CDR2 as YYREEE (reference sequence). CDR3 sequence: CASSLVGPDTQYF. In nucleotides, the CDR3 is TGTGCCAGCAGCTTGGTTGGGCCAGATACGCAGTATTTT.

The V call is TRBV25-1, the J call TRBJ2-2; D might be TRBD1 (8 bases). The CDR3 runs to 14 residues. V gave up 6 bases and J gave up 3 bases, with 11 bases separating them. CDR1 MGHDK and CDR2 SYGVNS come from the germline V gene. CDR3 region: CASRQGGDTGELFF. DNA for the CDR3: TGTGCCAGCAGACAGGGGGGGGACACCGGGGAGCTGTTTTTT.

The DNA of the CDR3 is TGTGCCAGCAGCTCAAGGACAGGGAGCGATACGCAGTATTTT. Its translation is CASSSRTGSDTQYF. V usage is TRBV5-8 and J usage is TRBJ2-3; TRBD1 matches 8 bases. With V trimmed by 3 bases and J by 6 bases, 6 bases remained unmatched. Germline V gene sequence: CDR1 SGHTS, CDR2 YDEGEE. The CDR3 sequence is 14 residues long.

This chain links TRBV9 with TRBJ1-1; D is possibly TRBD1 (5 bases). CDR3 length: 15 amino acids. Trimming removed 3 bases from V and 4 bases from J, with 16 bases in between. Germline V gene data show CDR1 as SGDLS and CDR2 as YYNGEE. CDR3 coding DNA: TGTGCCAGCAGCGCTGGGGGGGAGGGGTTCACTGAAGCTTTCTTT. The encoded protein is CASSAGGEGFTEAFF.

The chain carries TRBV7-9 and TRBJ1-2, with D possibly being TRBD1 (5 bases). CDR1 SEHNR and CDR2 FQNEAQ come from the germline V gene (reference sequence). CDR3 length: 18 amino acids. The V gene lost 0 bases and the J gene lost 8 bases, with 25 bases spanning the gap. The CDR3 bases are TGTGCCAGCAGCTTAGCCGGGGGACTAGGAGGAGGCCGCCCGGGCTACACCTTC. Protein sequence: CASSLAGGLGGGRPGYTF.

Only a few counts were recorded for this clone. This chain joins TRBV5-1 and TRBJ1-2; no definite D call. Germline V lookup: CDR1 SGHRS, CDR2 YFSETQ. V lost 2 bases, J lost 4 bases, and 12 bases lay in between. This CDR3 spans 14 amino acids. For the CDR3, the DNA is TGCGCCAGCAGCTTACCCGAAACAGTCTATGGCTACACCTTC. Translated: CASSLPETVYGYTF. Based on the CDR3 plus reference TRBV5-1 and TRBJ1-2, the full variable domain is KAGVTQTPRYLIKTRGQQVTLSCSPISGHRSVSWYQQTPGQGLQFLFEYFSETQRNKGNFPGRFSGRQFSNSRSEMNVSTLELGDSALYLCASSLPETVYGYTFGSGTRLTVV.

The V and J genes are TRBV19 and TRBJ2-1; D might be TRBD2 (6 bases). V dropped 3 bases and J dropped 9 bases, with 15 bases sitting between them. Germline lookup yields CDR1 LNHDA and CDR2 SQIVND (reference sequence). The CDR3 length is 14 residues. The CDR3 spells CASSIIREAGEQFF. As DNA, the CDR3 is TGTGCCAGTAGTATCATAAGGGAGGCGGGTGAGCAGTTCTTC.

The chain carries TRBV15 and TRBJ1-1; D not resolved. Deletions cut 1 base from V and 9 bases from J, with 12 bases between. Looked up from germline, CDR1 is LNHNV and CDR2 is YYDKDF (reference sequence). The CDR3 runs 13 residues. Here the CDR3 DNA reads TGTGCCACCAGCAGAGTATTGGCCCCGAAAGCTTTCTTT. Residues: CATSRVLAPKAFF. Drawing the rest from reference TRBV15 and TRBJ1-1, the complete variable domain is DAMVIQNPRYQVTQFGKPVTLSCSQTLNHNVMYWYQQKSSQAPKLLFHYYDKDFNNEADTPDNFQSRRPNTSFCFLDIRSPGLGDTAMYLCATSRVLAPKAFFGQGTRLTVV.

This clone occurred a few times. CDR3 DNA: TGTGCCAGCAGCTCTAGCGGGAGGGACTACGAGCAGTACTTC. This translates into CASSSSGRDYEQYF. This rearrangement joins TRBV7-6 to TRBJ2-7, with 12 bases that match TRBD2. CDR1 and CDR2 (germline): SGHVS, FNYEAQ. Trimming at V came to 4 bases and at J to 3 bases, leaving 1 base not matched to a gene. The CDR3 extends over 14 amino acids.

V usage is TRBV30 and J usage is TRBJ2-1; possibly TRBD2 for D (5 bases). Germline V gives CDR1 GTSNPN, CDR2 SVGIG (reference sequence). The CDR3 covers 13 residues. With 2 bases removed from V and 4 bases from J, the gap between germline ends came to 9 bases. The CDR3 DNA is TGTGCCTGGAGTCTCGGGATATACAATGAGCAGTTCTTC. Protein sequence: CAWSLGIYNEQFF.